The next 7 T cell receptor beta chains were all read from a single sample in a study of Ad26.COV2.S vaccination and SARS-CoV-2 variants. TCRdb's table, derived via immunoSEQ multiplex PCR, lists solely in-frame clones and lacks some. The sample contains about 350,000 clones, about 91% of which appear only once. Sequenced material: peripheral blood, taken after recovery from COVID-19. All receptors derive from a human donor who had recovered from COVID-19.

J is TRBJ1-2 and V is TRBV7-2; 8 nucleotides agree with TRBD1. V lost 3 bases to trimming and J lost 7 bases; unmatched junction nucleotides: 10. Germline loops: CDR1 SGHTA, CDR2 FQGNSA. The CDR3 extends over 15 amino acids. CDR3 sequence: CASSFGQGVSSGYTF. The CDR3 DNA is TGTGCCAGCAGCTTTGGACAGGGAGTCTCGTCTGGCTACACCTTC.

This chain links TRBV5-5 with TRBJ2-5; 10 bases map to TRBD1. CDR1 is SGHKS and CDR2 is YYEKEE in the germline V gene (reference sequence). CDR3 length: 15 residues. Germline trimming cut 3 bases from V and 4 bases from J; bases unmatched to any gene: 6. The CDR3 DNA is TGTGCCAGCAGCTCAACGGGACAGGGGAGAGAGACCCAGTACTTC. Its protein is CASSSTGQGRETQYF.

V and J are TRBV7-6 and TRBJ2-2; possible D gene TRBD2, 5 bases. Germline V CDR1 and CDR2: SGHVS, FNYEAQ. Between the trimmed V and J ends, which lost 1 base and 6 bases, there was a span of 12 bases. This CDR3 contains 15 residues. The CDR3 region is CASSLEPGFSGELFF. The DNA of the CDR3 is TGTGCCAGCAGCTTAGAGCCGGGGTTTTCCGGGGAGCTGTTTTTT.

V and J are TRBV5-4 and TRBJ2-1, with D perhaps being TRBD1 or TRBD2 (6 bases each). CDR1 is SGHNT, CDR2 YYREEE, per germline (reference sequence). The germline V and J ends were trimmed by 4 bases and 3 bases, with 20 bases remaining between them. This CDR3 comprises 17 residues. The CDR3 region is CASSPGSGAGYYNEQFF. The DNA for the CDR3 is TGTGCCAGCAGCCCGGGTTCGGGGGCCGGGTACTACAATGAGCAGTTCTTC.

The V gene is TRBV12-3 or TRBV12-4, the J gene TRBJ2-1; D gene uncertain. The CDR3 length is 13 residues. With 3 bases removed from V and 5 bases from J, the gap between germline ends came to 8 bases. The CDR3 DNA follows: TGTGCCAGCAGTTTGAGGAATAACAATGAGCAGTTCTTC. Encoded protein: CASSLRNNNEQFF.

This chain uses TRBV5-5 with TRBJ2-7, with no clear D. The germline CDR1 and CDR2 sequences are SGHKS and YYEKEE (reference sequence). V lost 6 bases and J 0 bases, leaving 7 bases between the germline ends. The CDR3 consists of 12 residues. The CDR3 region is CASNTDSYEQYF. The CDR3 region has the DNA TGTGCCAGCAATACGGACTCCTACGAGCAGTACTTC.

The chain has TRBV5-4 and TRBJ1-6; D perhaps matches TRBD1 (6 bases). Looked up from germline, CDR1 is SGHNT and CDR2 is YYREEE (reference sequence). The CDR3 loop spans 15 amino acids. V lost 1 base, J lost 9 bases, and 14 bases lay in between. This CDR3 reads CASSLRQGTSSPLHF. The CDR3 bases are TGTGCCAGCAGCTTGAGGCAGGGGACCAGTTCACCCCTCCACTTT. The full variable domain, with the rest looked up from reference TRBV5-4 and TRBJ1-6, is ETGVTQSPTHLIKTRGQQVTLRCSSQSGHNTVSWYQQALGQGPQFIFQYYREEENGRGNFPPRFSGLQFPNYSSELNVNALELDDSALYLCASSLRQGTSSPLHFGNGTRLTVT.